This T cell receptor (beta chain) was captured by sequencing in a study of cytomegalovirus exposure and HLA in healthy donors. Germline V lookup: CDR1 SGDLS, CDR2 YYNGEE. CDR3 size: 15 residues. V lost 1 base and J 4 bases, leaving 12 bases between the germline ends. As regards this clone: The target antigen is unknown.

Broader study findings: Among CMV-associated TCR beta chains, most appeared HLA-restricted in a later analysis. TCR beta chains numbering more than 150 were designated cytomegalovirus-associated. A few chains linked to CMV were shown in vitro to be specific for CMV antigens. Reportedly, a later analysis found an Asian-associated ancestry cluster had fewer N-insertions than the roughly 700-donor mean.

The PCR used 60 Vbeta and 13 Jbeta primers. The protocol was immunoSEQ multiplex PCR, while the TCRdb copy is restricted to in-frame clones and leaves out a portion. The data hold approximately 130,000 clones, with over 65% observed a single time. The clonotype comes from a man aged 50-60 years in good health and CMV-seronegative. Sequencing input: PBMCs. This chain connects TRBV9 to TRBJ2-1; maybe TRBD2 (5 bases). This CDR3 reads CASSVSNTRYNEQFF. The CDR3 nucleotides read TGTGCCAGCAGCGTAAGTAATACTAGATACAATGAGCAGTTCTTC.